These 19 T cell receptor beta chains came from one sample sequenced in a study of T cell changes during pregnancy in multiple sclerosis. Profiled with immunoSEQ multiplex PCR; TCRdb holds only in-frame clones, not every one. The top ten hold about 0.45% of the sample, which has about 75,000 clones, 85% to 95% seen once. This specimen was CD4+ T cells from peripheral blood mononuclear cells, taken before pregnancy. The receptors originated from a female donor with multiple sclerosis, enrolled in a pregnancy study.

The genes are TRBV7-9 and TRBJ2-2; D possibly corresponds to TRBD1 (6 bases). The CDR3 is 16 residues long. From germline, CDR1 is SEHNR and CDR2 FQNEAQ (reference sequence). The V and J ends lost 6 bases and 4 bases respectively, with 18 bases between them. CDR3 DNA: TGTGCCAGCAGACCACAGGGAGCAGCGTTCACCGGGGAGCTGTTTTTT. This codes for CASRPQGAAFTGELFF.

The gene calls are TRBV15 and TRBJ2-7; maybe TRBD1 (6 bases). The CDR3 contains 15 residues. Looked up from germline, CDR1 is LNHNV and CDR2 is YYDKDF (reference sequence). The V gene lost 5 bases and the J gene lost 6 bases, with 20 bases spanning the gap. CDR3 sequence: CATSEKLRGYIEQYF. The CDR3 nucleotides read TGTGCCACCAGCGAGAAGTTGAGGGGGTATATCGAGCAGTACTTC.

Only one count was recorded for this clone. V and J are TRBV28 and TRBJ2-2, with D uncertain. CDR3 length equals 13 residues. Germline CDR1 reads MDHEN; CDR2 reads SYDVKM. The V end lost 2 bases, the J end lost 1 base, and 2 bases lay between the germline ends. CDR3 coding DNA: TGTGCCAGCAGTTTACAGAACACCGGGGAGCTGTTTTTT. Translated: CASSLQNTGELFF.

This clone was counted a few times. The chain joins TRBV4-3 to TRBJ1-3; no clear D. Germline V lookup: CDR1 LGHNA, CDR2 YSLEER. The CDR3 runs 15 residues. V lost 1 base and J lost 0, with 7 bases in between. The CDR3 DNA sequence: TGCGCCAGCAGCCAAGTACAGCACTCTGGAAACACCATATATTTT. It specifies CASSQVQHSGNTIYF.

The V and J genes are TRBV6-5 and TRBJ2-7; a possible D gene is TRBD2 (6 bases). Trimming removed 2 bases at V and 7 bases at J, with 15 bases between. The CDR3 extends over 14 amino acids. CDR1 and CDR2 from the germline V gene are MNHEY and SVGAGI. The CDR3 here is CASSYAGPPREQYF. DNA for the CDR3: TGTGCCAGCAGTTACGCGGGACCCCCAAGGGAGCAGTACTTC.

The chain links TRBV7-2 to TRBJ2-7; a weak D match, TRBD1 (5 bases). Trimming took 5 bases from V and 2 from J, leaving 10 bases between them. CDR1 SGHTA and CDR2 FQGNSA come from the germline V gene. The CDR3 contains 13 residues. The CDR3 loop is CASSPRATYEQYF. The DNA for the CDR3 is TGTGCCAGCAGCCCCAGGGCAACCTACGAGCAGTACTTC.

Only one count was recorded for this clone. The rearrangement uses TRBV6-1 and TRBJ1-2, with 7 bases aligning to TRBD1. Germline V gene lookup returns CDR1 MNHNS and CDR2 SASEGT. The CDR3 runs to 15 residues. V dropped 4 bases and J dropped 2; count of bases not matched to a gene: 7. The CDR3 loop reads CASSVRDSVNYGYTF. CDR3 DNA: TGTGCCAGCAGTGTCCGGGACAGCGTAAACTATGGCTACACCTTC.

This chain connects TRBV5-4 to TRBJ1-1; 7 bases align to TRBD1. Germline CDR1 SGHNT, CDR2 YYREEE (reference sequence). CDR3 length equals 14 residues. The V gene end was trimmed by 4 bases and the J gene end by 3 bases; junction bases not matched to a gene: 6. The chain's CDR3 is CASSGDRVDTEAFF. DNA for the CDR3: TGTGCCAGCAGCGGCGACAGGGTGGACACTGAAGCTTTCTTT.

The rearrangement uses TRBV19 and TRBJ2-1; 10 bases align to TRBD1. Per the germline V gene, CDR1 is LNHDA and CDR2 is SQIVND (reference sequence). Trimming cost V 3 bases and J 1 base; bases outside gene matches: 3. The CDR3 totals 16 residues. The DNA for the CDR3 is TGTGCCAGTAGTATGAGGGACAGGGGTTCCTACAATGAGCAGTTCTTC. Translated: CASSMRDRGSYNEQFF.

The J gene is TRBJ2-5, the V gene TRBV27, with D possibly TRBD1 on 5 matching bases. V was cut by 6 bases and J by 0 bases, with 17 bases left in between. The CDR3 consists of 16 residues. The germline V gene encodes CDR1 MNHEY and CDR2 SMNVEV (reference sequence). CDR3 residues: CASSPRALRYQETQYF. Here the CDR3 DNA reads TGTGCCAGCAGCCCCAGGGCCCTTAGGTACCAAGAGACCCAGTACTTC.

This chain's CDR3 is CATSLDPKRLGAFF. The CDR3, as DNA: TGTGCCACCAGCCTAGACCCCAAGCGGTTGGGAGCTTTCTTT. This chain links TRBV15 with TRBJ1-1; no clear D. Trimming took off 5 bases at V and 10 bases at J, with 20 bases between the two ends. This CDR3 comprises 14 residues. Germline CDR1 and CDR2: LNHNV and YYDKDF (reference sequence).

The chain is built from TRBV4-1 and TRBJ2-7, with unresolved D. The CDR3 covers 13 residues. Per the germline V gene, CDR1 is MGHRA and CDR2 is YSYEKL. The germline V and J ends were trimmed by 4 bases and 3 bases, with 10 bases remaining between them. For the CDR3, the DNA is TGCGCCAGCAGCCTTTCACCGGGCTACGAGCAGTACTTC. Translated: CASSLSPGYEQYF.

The V call is TRBV30, the J call TRBJ1-6; D gene uncertain. The V end was cut by 8 bases, the J end by 8 bases, with 22 bases between. Germline V lookup: CDR1 GTSNPN, CDR2 SVGIG (reference sequence). This CDR3 has 15 residues. CDR3 sequence reads: CALQPRTPPHSPLHF. The CDR3 DNA reads TGTGCCCTACAACCTCGGACTCCCCCACATTCACCCCTCCACTTT. Complete variable domain (other parts from reference TRBV30 and TRBJ1-6): SQTIHQWPATLVQPVGSPLSLECTVEGTSNPNLYWYRQAAGRGLQLLFYSVGIGQISSEVPQNLSASRPQDRQFILSSKKLLLSDSGFYLCALQPRTPPHSPLHFGNGTRLTVT.

Of note for this clone: The germline gene is not matched at one end of the junction; a read error may be the cause. This sequence joins TRBV7-2 and TRBJ2-7, with 9 bases that match TRBD2. This CDR3 contains 14 residues. In germline, CDR1 is SGHTA, CDR2 FQGNSA. CDR3 sequence reads: CASRTGTSSHEQYF. The DNA for the CDR3 is TGTGCCAGCAGAACTGGGACTAGCTCCCACGAGCAGTACTTC.

The chain carries TRBV9 and TRBJ2-2; a possible D gene is TRBD2 (5 bases). Trimming took 1 base from V and 0 from J, leaving 7 bases between them. The CDR3 is made up of 15 amino acids. Germline V lookup: CDR1 SGDLS, CDR2 YYNGEE. CDR3 nucleotide sequence: TGTGCCAGCAGCGTAACAGCGGCGAACACCGGGGAGCTGTTTTTT. Translated, it gives CASSVTAANTGELFF.

The rearrangement joins TRBV15 to TRBJ2-1; 7 bases map to TRBD2. The CDR3 loop spans 18 amino acids. Germline assignment: CDR1 LNHNV and CDR2 YYDKDF (reference sequence). The V segment lost 1 base and the J segment 0 bases; nucleotides outside the gene matches: 9. The CDR3 DNA sequence: TGTGCCACCAGCAGAGGAGGACGCGGGGGAGGCTCCTACAATGAGCAGTTCTTC. Translating gives CATSRGGRGGGSYNEQFF.

The chain joins TRBV19 to TRBJ2-1; a weak D match, TRBD1 (6 bases). With 5 bases removed from V and 9 bases from J, the gap between germline ends came to 14 bases. The CDR3 runs to 13 residues. CDR1 and CDR2 (germline): LNHDA, SQIVND (reference sequence). CDR3 sequence: CASSALRGIEQFF. CDR3 DNA sequence: TGTGCCAGTAGTGCACTCAGGGGTATTGAGCAGTTCTTC. The whole variable domain, remainder taken from reference TRBV19 and TRBJ2-1, is DGGITQSPKYLFRKEGQNVTLSCEQNLNHDAMYWYRQDPGQGLRLIYYSQIVNDFQKGDIAEGYSVSREKKESFPLTVTSAQKNPTAFYLCASSALRGIEQFFGPGTRLTVL.

This chain joins TRBV2 and TRBJ2-1; 7 nucleotides match TRBD1. After removal of 8 bases from V and 0 bases from J, the junction contained 4 bases not matched to a gene. The CDR3 is 14 amino acids. CDR1 is SNHLY, CDR2 FYNNEI, per germline. CDR3 bases: TGTGCCAGCGGCCGGGACAGCTCCTACAATGAGCAGTTCTTC. Its translation: CASGRDSSYNEQFF. Complete variable domain (other parts from reference TRBV2 and TRBJ2-1): EPEVTQTPSHQVTQMGQEVILRCVPISNHLYFYWYRQILGQKVEFLVSFYNNEISEKSEIFDDQFSVERPDGSNFTLKIRSTKLEDSAMYFCASGRDSSYNEQFFGPGTRLTVL.

This rearrangement joins TRBV27 to TRBJ2-3; 7 bases are shared with TRBD2. Germline CDR1 reads MNHEY; CDR2 reads SMNVEV (reference sequence). V was clipped by 2 bases and J by 6 bases; unmatched bases: 8. CDR3 size: 15 residues. CDR3 sequence: CASSLRTREGDTQYF. CDR3 bases: TGTGCCAGCAGTTTAAGGACTAGGGAGGGTGATACGCAGTATTTT.